This passage covers 9 T cell receptor beta chains from one sample sequenced in a study of cytomegalovirus exposure and HLA in healthy donors. 60 Vbeta and 13 Jbeta primers were used in PCR. Sequenced by immunoSEQ multiplex PCR; TCRdb stores in-frame clones only, minus some. The data hold about 180,000 clones, with 75% to 85% observed a single time. The sequenced sample consisted of PBMCs. The receptors stem from a woman aged 25 to 45 in good health and CMV-seropositive.

This chain joins TRBV5-6 and TRBJ1-2, with a tentative D call TRBD1 (6 bases). CDR1 is SGHDT and CDR2 is YYEEEE in the germline V gene. With 1 base removed from V and 0 bases from J, the gap between germline ends came to 13 bases. The CDR3 has 16 residues. This chain's CDR3 is CASSLPRTAANYGYTF. The CDR3 coding sequence is TGTGCCAGCAGCTTGCCCCGGACAGCTGCTAACTATGGCTACACCTTC.

The chain carries TRBV28 and TRBJ1-2; D not resolved. CDR1 and CDR2 from the germline V gene are MDHEN and SYDVKM. CDR3 length: 15 residues. Trimming stripped 7 bases from V and 0 bases from J, with 15 bases between. CDR3 loop: CASTSQTGSNYGYTF. In DNA, the CDR3 is TGTGCCAGCACCTCTCAAACGGGTTCTAACTATGGCTACACCTTC.

This clone was counted between two and nine times. Here the CDR3 reads CASSFWRGNTGELFF. The CDR3 nucleotides read TGTGCCAGCAGCTTCTGGCGGGGGAACACCGGGGAGCTGTTTTTT. The rearrangement uses TRBV11-2 and TRBJ2-2, with D perhaps matching TRBD2 (6 bases). Trimming took 3 bases from V and 1 from J, leaving 9 bases between them. The CDR3 runs to 15 residues. In germline, CDR1 is SGHAT, CDR2 FQNNGV.

The chain combines TRBV6-1 with TRBJ2-7, with a tentative D call TRBD1 (7 bases). Trimming pared 6 bases from V and 6 bases from J, leaving 12 bases between. Germline V gene data show CDR1 as MNHNS and CDR2 as SASEGT. CDR3 length: 12 amino acids. CDR3 loop: CASRGTAGEQYF. CDR3 sequence (DNA): TGTGCCAGCAGGGGGACAGCGGGCGAGCAGTACTTC.

CDR3 region: CASSLREGVTNYGYTF. CDR3 nucleotides: TGTGCCAGTAGTCTGCGAGAGGGGGTGACAAACTATGGCTACACCTTC. The V call is TRBV19, the J call TRBJ1-2; D is perhaps TRBD1 (6 bases). V was cut by 5 bases and J by 2 bases, with 18 bases left in between. The CDR3 runs 16 residues. CDR1 is LNHDA, CDR2 SQIVND, per germline (reference sequence).

CDR3 protein: CASSLDSGLLTQYF. In DNA, the CDR3 is TGTGCCAGCAGCTTGGATAGCGGGCTCCTGACCCAGTACTTC. The chain employs TRBV5-6 and TRBJ2-5; 7 bases map to TRBD2. Germline-derived CDR1 and CDR2 are SGHDT and YYEEEE. This CDR3 region has 14 residues. Germline trimming cut 0 bases from V and 7 bases from J; bases unmatched to any gene: 6.

This clone has a single count. This chain links TRBV9 with TRBJ1-4, with a weak D call TRBD1 (5 bases). This CDR3 spans 15 amino acids. The V end was cut by 4 bases, the J end by 8 bases, with 18 bases between. Germline-derived CDR1 and CDR2 are SGDLS and YYNGEE. The CDR3 spells CASSPKAGLYEKLFF. Here the CDR3 DNA reads TGTGCCAGCAGCCCGAAAGCGGGGCTGTACGAAAAACTGTTTTTT. The complete variable domain, with remaining parts taken from reference TRBV9 and TRBJ1-4, reads DSGVTQTPKHLITATGQRVTLRCSPRSGDLSVYWYQQSLDQGLQFLIQYYNGEERAKGNILERFSAQQFPDLHSELNLSSLELGDSALYFCASSPKAGLYEKLFFGSGTQLSVL.

The CDR3 loop is CASSPPKTGGITEAFF. CDR3 DNA sequence: TGTGCCAGCTCACCACCGAAGACAGGGGGTATCACTGAAGCTTTCTTT. This sequence joins TRBV18 and TRBJ1-1; 9 positions agree with TRBD1. There are 16 residues in the CDR3. Germline trimming cut 0 bases from V and 4 bases from J; bases unmatched to any gene: 6. The germline V gene has CDR1 KGHSH and CDR2 LQKENI.

The chain links TRBV11-2 to TRBJ1-6; D might be TRBD1 (6 bases). Germline CDR1 reads SGHAT; CDR2 reads FQNNGV. Deletions cut 0 bases from V and 9 bases from J, with 12 bases between. There are 15 residues in the CDR3. CDR3 DNA sequence: TGTGCCAGCAGCTTAGATACGGGGGGCGGTTCACCCCTCCACTTT. Translated, it gives CASSLDTGGGSPLHF. The full variable domain, completed using reference TRBV11-2 and TRBJ1-6, is EAGVAQSPRYKIIEKRQSVAFWCNPISGHATLYWYQQILGQGPKLLIQFQNNGVVDDSQLPKDRFSAERLKGVDSTLKIQPAKLEDSAVYLCASSLDTGGGSPLHFGNGTRLTVT.